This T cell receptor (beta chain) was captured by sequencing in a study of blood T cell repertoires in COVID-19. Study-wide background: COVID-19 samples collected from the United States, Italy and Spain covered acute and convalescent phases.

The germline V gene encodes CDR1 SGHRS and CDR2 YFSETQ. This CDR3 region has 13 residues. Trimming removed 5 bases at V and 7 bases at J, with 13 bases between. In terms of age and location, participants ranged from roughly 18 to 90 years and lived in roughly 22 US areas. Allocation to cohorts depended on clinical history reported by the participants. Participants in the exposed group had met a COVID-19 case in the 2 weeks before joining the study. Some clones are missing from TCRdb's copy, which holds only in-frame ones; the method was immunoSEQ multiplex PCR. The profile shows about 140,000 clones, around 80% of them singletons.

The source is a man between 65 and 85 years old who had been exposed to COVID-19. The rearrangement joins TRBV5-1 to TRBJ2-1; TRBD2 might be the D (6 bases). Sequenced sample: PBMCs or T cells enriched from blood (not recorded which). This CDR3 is CASRAGKENEQFF. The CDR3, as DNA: TGCGCCAGCAGGGCGGGGAAGGAAAATGAGCAGTTCTTC.